One sample yielded the 23 T cell receptor beta chains listed below, sequenced in a study of graft-versus-host responses after intestinal transplantation. Responder cells labeled with CFSE (around 200,000) were co-plated with irradiated stimulator cells labeled with violet dye (around 200,000). The table came from immunoSEQ multiplex PCR; TCRdb's copy has only in-frame clones and leaves some out. The sample has about 21,000 clones; about 33% are singletons. The input for sequencing was alloreactive CD8+ T cells from a mixed lymphocyte reaction culture, taken before intestinal transplant. Subset noted: CFSE-low proliferating T cells sorted from approximately six-day pre-transplant mixed lymphocyte reaction (GvH or HvG direction). These receptors were obtained from a human patient who received an intestinal transplant.

The chain joins TRBV4-1 to TRBJ2-7, with TRBD2 identical over 7 bases. Germline V CDR1 and CDR2: MGHRA, YSYEKL. V trimming: 0 bases; J trimming: 1 base; junction bases outside the gene matches: 3. The CDR3 runs 15 residues. CDR3 region: CASSQDGAGSYEQYF. The CDR3 coding sequence is TGCGCCAGCAGCCAAGATGGAGCGGGATCCTACGAGCAGTACTTC.

The chain uses TRBV11-2 and TRBJ2-7; D is unclear. V was clipped by 4 bases and J by 2 bases, with 21 bases between them. Germline V gene sequence: CDR1 SGHAT, CDR2 FQNNGV. The CDR3 loop spans 17 amino acids. The CDR3 here is CASSSFSGPPGPYEQYF. The CDR3 nucleotides are TGTGCCAGCAGCTCATTCTCGGGCCCCCCCGGGCCCTACGAGCAGTACTTC. Using reference TRBV11-2 and TRBJ2-7 for the parts outside the CDR3, the full variable domain is EAGVAQSPRYKIIEKRQSVAFWCNPISGHATLYWYQQILGQGPKLLIQFQNNGVVDDSQLPKDRFSAERLKGVDSTLKIQPAKLEDSAVYLCASSSFSGPPGPYEQYFGPGTRLTVT.

The CDR3 bases are TGTGCCAGCAGCGAGGACAGGGGGAGCTACGAGCAGTACTTC. It encodes CASSEDRGSYEQYF. V and J are TRBV7-9 and TRBJ2-7; 10 bases agree with TRBD1. Per the germline V gene, CDR1 is SEHNR and CDR2 is FQNEAQ (reference sequence). The trim removed 5 bases at V and 3 bases at J, leaving 4 bases unmatched. This CDR3 region has 14 residues.

This chain joins TRBV27 and TRBJ2-7; D remains unclear. V shed 2 bases and J shed 2 bases, with 7 bases lying between them. The germline CDR1 and CDR2 sequences are MNHEY and SMNVEV (reference sequence). This CDR3 spans 13 amino acids. CDR3 residues: CASSLGWTYEQYF. CDR3 DNA: TGTGCCAGCAGTTTAGGGTGGACCTACGAGCAGTACTTC.

This clone qualifies as medium-sized. The chain links TRBV19 to TRBJ1-4, with D hard to call. The CDR3 runs 14 residues. The germline V gene encodes CDR1 LNHDA and CDR2 SQIVND (reference sequence). V lost 3 bases and J lost 6, with 11 bases in between. As DNA, the CDR3 is TGTGCCAGTAGTATTTTCTTCGGGTATGAAAAACTGTTTTTT. This encodes CASSIFFGYEKLFF.

There are a few counts of this clone. The chain employs TRBV7-3 and TRBJ1-1, with D uncertain. In germline, CDR1 is SGHTA, CDR2 FQGTGA. The V and J ends lost 0 bases and 3 bases respectively, with 8 bases between them. The CDR3 loop spans 14 amino acids. The chain's CDR3 is CASSLTQSDTEAFF. In DNA form, the CDR3 reads TGTGCCAGCAGCTTAACTCAGAGTGACACTGAAGCTTTCTTT.

The J gene is TRBJ1-6, the V gene TRBV19; no clear D gene. The CDR3 loop spans 17 amino acids. The V and J ends lost 4 bases and 3 bases respectively, with 16 bases between them. CDR1 is LNHDA and CDR2 is SQIVND in the germline V gene (reference sequence). The CDR3 region has the DNA TGTGCCAGTAGTACGCCATCAGAGGGCTACTATAATTCACCCCTCCACTTT. Translated, it gives CASSTPSEGYYNSPLHF.

This clone was observed a handful of times. The J gene is TRBJ1-1, the V gene TRBV6-1, with unresolved D. The CDR3 is 17 amino acids. Germline V gene sequence: CDR1 MNHNS, CDR2 SASEGT. Between the trimmed V and J ends, which lost 3 bases and 3 bases, there was a span of 20 bases. In DNA, the CDR3 is TGTGCCAGCAGTGACGTAGACACATGGGTAGCGGACACTGAAGCTTTCTTT. Translating gives CASSDVDTWVADTEAFF.

In this sample, this clone turned up a few times. DNA for the CDR3: TGTGCCAGCAGCTTAGACTCCTACGCGGATACGCAGTATTTT. Its translation is CASSLDSYADTQYF. The chain combines TRBV11-2 with TRBJ2-3, with D hard to call. The CDR3 is 14 amino acids. V was trimmed by 0 bases and J by 6 bases, leaving 10 bases between them. Germline CDR1 and CDR2: SGHAT and FQNNGV.

This clone was observed a few times. This chain links TRBV5-4 with TRBJ1-1; D perhaps matches TRBD1 (6 bases). V lost 5 bases and J 5 bases, leaving 16 bases between the germline ends. The V gene's germline CDR1 is SGHNT and CDR2 YYREEE (reference sequence). This CDR3 has 14 amino acids. The CDR3 here is CASREPTGRTEAFF. In nucleotides, the CDR3 is TGTGCCAGCAGAGAGCCGACAGGTAGGACTGAAGCTTTCTTT.

In this sample, this clone turned up a few times. This chain links TRBV6-6 with TRBJ2-3, with 11 bases aligning to TRBD2. The CDR3 is 15 amino acids. V trimming: 7 bases; J trimming: 2 bases; junction bases outside the gene matches: 5. Germline V lookup: CDR1 MNHNY, CDR2 SVGAGI (reference sequence). As DNA, the CDR3 is TGTGCCAGCACCCCGACTAGCGGGGACACAGATACGCAGTATTTT. Translation gives CASTPTSGDTDTQYF.

In this sample, this clone turned up a few times. The chain links TRBV6-5 to TRBJ1-1, with TRBD1 matching 12 bases. Trimming cost V 0 bases and J 5 bases; bases outside gene matches: 4. This CDR3 region has 16 residues. Germline assignment: CDR1 MNHEY and CDR2 SVGAGI. Here the CDR3 DNA reads TGTGCCAGCAGTTACTCGGGACAGGGGGCAGAAACTGAAGCTTTCTTT. Amino acids: CASSYSGQGAETEAFF.

The rearrangement uses TRBV7-6 and TRBJ2-1; D is perhaps TRBD2 (7 bases). The V end was cut by 1 base, the J end by 9 bases, with 13 bases between. From germline, CDR1 is SGHVS and CDR2 FNYEAQ. The CDR3 runs 14 residues. CDR3 nucleotides: TGTGCCAGCAGCTTAGGATCGGGGGGCGGTGAGCAGTTCTTC. Translation: CASSLGSGGGEQFF.

In its sample, this clone ranks as medium-sized (0.01 to 0.1%). Different DNA sequences within this sample yield the same CDR3. As DNA, the CDR3 is TGTGCCAGCAGTTTATCGAACCCTAGCTTCTACGAGCAGTACTTC. The encoded protein is CASSLSNPSFYEQYF. This chain uses TRBV27 with TRBJ2-7; a weak D match, TRBD2 (5 bases). V lost 0 bases, J lost 3 bases, and 12 bases lay in between. The germline V gene encodes CDR1 MNHEY and CDR2 SMNVEV (reference sequence). The CDR3 sequence is 15 residues long.

CDR3 nucleotide sequence: TGTGCCAGCAGCTTAGCGCCGGGAGGGCCTGCCTACGAGCAGTACTTC. This gives the protein CASSLAPGGPAYEQYF. V gene TRBV7-3 combines with J gene TRBJ2-7, with 8 bases lining up with TRBD2. The V gene end was trimmed by 2 bases and the J gene end by 2 bases; junction bases not matched to a gene: 8. Germline-derived CDR1 and CDR2 are SGHTA and FQGTGA. CDR3 length: 16 residues.

Only a few counts were recorded for this clone. This CDR3 is CASSFSSYEQYF. The CDR3 region has the DNA TGTGCCAGCAGCTTCTCAAGCTACGAGCAGTACTTC. This sequence joins TRBV11-3 and TRBJ2-7; D not resolved. The CDR3 contains 12 residues. Germline-derived CDR1 and CDR2 are SGHNT and YENEEA. Between the trimmed V and J ends, which lost 3 bases and 3 bases, there was a span of 6 bases.

The chain is built from TRBV11-2 and TRBJ2-1, with a tentative D call TRBD1 (6 bases). The length of the CDR3 is 14 residues. Germline V gene data show CDR1 as SGHAT and CDR2 as FQNNGV. Trimming took 0 bases from V and 7 from J, leaving 10 bases between them. The CDR3 DNA reads TGTGCCAGCAGCTTAGAGGCAGGGGAAAATGAGCAGTTCTTC. Amino acid sequence: CASSLEAGENEQFF.

J is TRBJ1-1 and V is TRBV27; possible D gene TRBD1, 5 bases. Trimming stripped 0 bases from V and 3 bases from J, with 5 bases between. CDR1 is MNHEY, CDR2 SMNVEV, per germline (reference sequence). CDR3 length: 13 residues. In nucleotides, the CDR3 is TGTGCCAGCAGTTTATCAGGGGACACTGAAGCTTTCTTT. This translates into CASSLSGDTEAFF.

Written as DNA, the CDR3 is TGTGCCTGGAGTGTAACGCCGGGAGGGGCCGGGGAGACCCAGTACTTC. Residues: CAWSVTPGGAGETQYF. V is TRBV30 and J is TRBJ2-5, with 8 bases lining up with TRBD2. CDR3 length: 16 residues. Germline CDR1 is GTSNPN and CDR2 is SVGIG (reference sequence). V lost 0 bases and J lost 5; bases outside the gene matches: 11.

The chain employs TRBV11-2 and TRBJ2-3; 9 positions match TRBD2. Germline CDR1 SGHAT, CDR2 FQNNGV. Trimming removed 5 bases from V and 4 bases from J; junction bases left unmatched: 10. This CDR3 contains 16 residues. CDR3 residues: CASSDGLAYPPDTQYF. In nucleotides, the CDR3 is TGTGCCAGCAGCGACGGACTAGCGTATCCTCCAGATACGCAGTATTTT.

This clone is medium-sized (0.01 to 0.1%) within its sample. V and J are TRBV19 and TRBJ2-7; D is perhaps TRBD2 (5 bases). Germline CDR1 LNHDA, CDR2 SQIVND (reference sequence). The V end was cut by 6 bases, the J end by 1 base, with 16 bases between. This CDR3 has 15 residues. The DNA for the CDR3 is TGTGCCAGTAGCGACCGGGGAAGAGGGTCCTACGAGCAGTACTTC. Protein: CASSDRGRGSYEQYF.

V and J are TRBV28 and TRBJ2-1; TRBD2 aligns across 10 bases. V dropped 10 bases and J dropped 14; count of bases not matched to a gene: 11. The CDR3 length is 12 residues. Germline V gene lookup returns CDR1 MDHEN and CDR2 SYDVKM. The CDR3 here is CATLAGDRSEFF. The CDR3 coding sequence is TGTGCCACCCTAGCGGGAGATAGGTCGGAGTTCTTC.

The chain couples TRBV4-1 to TRBJ2-1; D is undetermined. CDR1 and CDR2 from the germline V gene are MGHRA and YSYEKL. The germline V and J ends were trimmed by 1 base and 9 bases, with 10 bases remaining between them. The CDR3 is 13 residues long. The CDR3 protein is CASSQGIEAEQFF. The CDR3 DNA follows: TGCGCCAGCAGCCAAGGGATCGAGGCTGAGCAGTTCTTC.